The 11 T cell receptor beta chains in this list originate from one sample, sequenced in a study of blood T cell repertoires in COVID-19. Sequencing was performed with immunoSEQ multiplex PCR; in TCRdb, only in-frame clones are kept and a portion is missing. This table has 150,000 to 200,000 clones, more than 85% appearing once. Sequenced sample: peripheral blood. Receptors were obtained from a woman aged 60-70 years with COVID-19, enrolled during active disease.

This clone showed up just once. The chain has TRBV6-6 and TRBJ1-3; D ambiguous. The V end was cut by 4 bases, the J end by 0 bases, with 10 bases between. This CDR3 is built from 15 residues. Germline CDR1 reads MNHNY; CDR2 reads SVGAGI (reference sequence). The CDR3 sequence: CASSSPQTSGNTIYF. CDR3 nucleotides: TGTGCCAGCAGTTCCCCACAGACCTCTGGAAACACCATATATTTT.

This clone has only one observation. J is TRBJ1-2 and V is TRBV19; maybe TRBD1 (6 bases). This CDR3 is built from 13 residues. Trimming pared 4 bases from V and 2 bases from J, leaving 8 bases between. Germline V gene sequence: CDR1 LNHDA, CDR2 SQIVND (reference sequence). CDR3 in amino acids: CASSTGQNYGYTF. CDR3 bases: TGTGCCAGTAGTACAGGACAGAACTATGGCTACACCTTC.

The chain joins TRBV19 to TRBJ2-2; 7 positions match TRBD2. CDR1 and CDR2 (germline): LNHDA, SQIVND (reference sequence). The CDR3 is made up of 12 amino acids. The CDR3 is CATGGVSGELFF. The CDR3 DNA reads TGTGCGACGGGGGGAGTCAGCGGGGAGCTGTTTTTT.

This clone has a single count. The rearrangement uses TRBV19 and TRBJ1-2; tentative D call: TRBD1 (6 bases). V was pared by 8 bases and J by 4 bases, with 14 bases between. Germline loops: CDR1 LNHDA, CDR2 SQIVND (reference sequence). The CDR3 length is 13 residues. CDR3 region: CASAEGGSYGYTF. The CDR3 bases are TGTGCCAGTGCCGAGGGGGGGAGCTATGGCTACACCTTC.

The chain carries TRBV19 and TRBJ1-6, with D perhaps matching TRBD1 (6 bases). Trimming removed 5 bases from V and 12 bases from J, with 14 bases in between. Germline loops: CDR1 LNHDA, CDR2 SQIVND (reference sequence). The CDR3 spans 13 residues. The CDR3 DNA follows: TGTGCCAGTAGTCCGCGAAACAGGGAACCCCTCCACTTT. Translated, it gives CASSPRNREPLHF.

The J gene is TRBJ1-6, the V gene TRBV7-2; D unclear. This CDR3 is built from 15 residues. The ends were cut back, 4 bases at V and 10 bases at J, with 17 bases in the middle. Germline lookup yields CDR1 SGHTA and CDR2 FQGNSA. In nucleotides, the CDR3 is TGTGCCAGCAGCTCCAGGACTCAGACCCGGTCACCCCTCCACTTT. As protein: CASSSRTQTRSPLHF.

This chain joins TRBV19 and TRBJ2-5; no definite D call. The V and J ends lost 3 bases and 5 bases respectively, with 19 bases between them. The CDR3 is made up of 16 amino acids. Germline loops: CDR1 LNHDA, CDR2 SQIVND (reference sequence). The CDR3 region is CASSMNPRRYGETQYF. CDR3 coding DNA: TGTGCCAGTAGTATGAATCCTAGAAGGTATGGGGAGACCCAGTACTTC.

The chain couples TRBV4-3 to TRBJ1-1; 7 nucleotides match TRBD1. Per germline, CDR1 LGHNA and CDR2 YSLEER. This CDR3 has 14 residues. After removal of 4 bases from V and 9 bases from J, the junction contained 11 bases not matched to a gene. CDR3: CASSPAYRQGKAFF. The CDR3 DNA follows: TGCGCCAGCAGCCCAGCTTATCGACAGGGCAAAGCTTTCTTT.

This rearrangement joins TRBV3-1 (or the pseudogene TRBV3-2) to TRBJ2-2; 9 bases fit TRBD1. Germline V gene lookup returns CDR1 LGHDT and CDR2 YNNKEL (reference sequence). CDR3 length: 21 amino acids. Trimming cost V 1 base and J 2 bases; bases outside gene matches: 17. Written as DNA, the CDR3 is TGTGCCAGCAGCCAAGTGGGCACTCTAACCGGGACAGGGTCTAACACCGGGGAGCTGTTTTTT. Amino acid sequence: CASSQVGTLTGTGSNTGELFF.

The V gene is TRBV4-2, the J gene TRBJ2-7, with TRBD1 matching 7 bases. Germline V CDR1 and CDR2: LGHNA, YNFKEQ. The CDR3 is made up of 15 amino acids. J lost 3 bases, V lost 0 bases, and 5 bases had no gene match. The CDR3 bases are TGTGCCAGCAGCCAAGACTGGGACAGAGGCTACGAGCAGTACTTC. Protein product: CASSQDWDRGYEQYF.

A single count supports this clone. The chain has TRBV6-2 or TRBV6-3 and TRBJ1-2; D is perhaps TRBD1 (5 bases). Looked up from germline, CDR1 is MNHEY and CDR2 is SVGEGT. Trimming took 4 bases from V and 3 from J, leaving 15 bases between them. The CDR3 runs to 15 residues. This CDR3 is CASSFVGRVDYGYTF. The CDR3 DNA reads TGTGCCAGCAGTTTTGTGGGCAGGGTTGACTATGGCTACACCTTC.